This T cell receptor beta chain was documented in a study of blood T cell repertoires in COVID-19. Study-level information: Spain, Italy and the United States supplied samples that represented acute and convalescent COVID-19. From T cells, B-cell-depleted T cells, or PBMCs came the material, which was cDNA or gDNA.

In the authors' workflow: Scientists estimated how many nucleated cells there were by amplifying reference gene primers. Here immunoSEQ multiplex PCR was the method, and the copy in TCRdb shows in-frame clones only, minus some. V, J and clone size were drawn from that table, and D and trimming were deduced from the DNA. This sample has about 140,000 clones, with around 84% found just once. This TCR came from a man aged 55 to 70 with active or convalescent COVID-19. The specimen was peripheral blood.

The CDR3 loop reads CASSTSGGEQFF. Here the CDR3 DNA reads TGTGCCAGCAGCACGAGCGGTGGTGAGCAGTTCTTC. The chain carries TRBV7-6 and TRBJ2-1; D is possibly TRBD2 (5 bases). Per the germline V gene, CDR1 is SGHVS and CDR2 is FNYEAQ. The V end was cut by 5 bases, the J end by 9 bases, with 11 bases between. The length of the CDR3 is 12 residues.